The clone carrying this TCR beta chain turned up a few times. Antigen specificity is unknown. Everyone who donated was a healthy bone marrow donor. These data originate in a study of cytomegalovirus exposure and HLA in healthy donors. Germline V gene lookup returns CDR1 LGHNA and CDR2 YNFKEQ. V was pared by 0 bases and J by 6 bases, with 5 bases of the junction left unmatched. CDR3 length: 16 amino acids. Primers included in the PCR were 60 Vbeta and 13 Jbeta primers. Measured with immunoSEQ multiplex PCR; TCRdb has only the in-frame clones, and not every one. The sample consists of tens of thousands of clones, more than 50% of them appearing once. Study-wide results and caveats: Later work found that TCR association rates differed between HLA loci; DRB1 had the most and HLA-C the fewest. For presence/absence analyses, sequencing depth was assumed to be roughly uniform across donors. In vitro, three CMV-associated chains proved specific for CMV antigens.

Sample: PBMCs. This TCR derives from a male donor in good health and CMV-seropositive. The chain uses TRBV4-2 and TRBJ1-6, with 7 bases aligning to TRBD1. The CDR3 loop reads CASSQDRGQTNSPLHF. The CDR3 coding sequence is TGTGCCAGCAGCCAAGATCGGGGACAGACTAATTCACCCCTCCACTTT.